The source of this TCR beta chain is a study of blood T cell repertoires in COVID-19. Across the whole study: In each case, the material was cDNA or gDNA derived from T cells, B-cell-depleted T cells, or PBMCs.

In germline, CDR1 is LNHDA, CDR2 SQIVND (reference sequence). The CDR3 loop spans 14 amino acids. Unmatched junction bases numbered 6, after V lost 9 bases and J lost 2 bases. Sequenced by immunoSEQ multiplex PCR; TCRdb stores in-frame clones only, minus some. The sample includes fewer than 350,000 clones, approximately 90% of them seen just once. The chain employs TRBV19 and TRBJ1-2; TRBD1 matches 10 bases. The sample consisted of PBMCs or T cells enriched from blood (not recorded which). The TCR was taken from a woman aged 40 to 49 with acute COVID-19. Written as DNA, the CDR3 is TGTGCCAGGGCTCGGGACAGGGGAAACTATGGCTACACCTTC. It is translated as CARARDRGNYGYTF.